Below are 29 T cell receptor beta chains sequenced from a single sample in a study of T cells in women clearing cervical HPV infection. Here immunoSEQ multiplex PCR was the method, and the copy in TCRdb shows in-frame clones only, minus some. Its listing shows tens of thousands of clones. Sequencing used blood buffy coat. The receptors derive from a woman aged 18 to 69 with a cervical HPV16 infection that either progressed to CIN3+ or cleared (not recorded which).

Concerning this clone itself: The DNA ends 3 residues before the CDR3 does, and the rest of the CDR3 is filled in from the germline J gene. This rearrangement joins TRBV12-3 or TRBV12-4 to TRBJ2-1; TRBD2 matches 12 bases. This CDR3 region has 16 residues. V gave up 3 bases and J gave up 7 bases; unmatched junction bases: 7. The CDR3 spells CASSFASGGAGNEQFF. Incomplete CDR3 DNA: TGTGCCAGCAGTTTCGCTAGCGGGGGGGCGGGTAATGAG.

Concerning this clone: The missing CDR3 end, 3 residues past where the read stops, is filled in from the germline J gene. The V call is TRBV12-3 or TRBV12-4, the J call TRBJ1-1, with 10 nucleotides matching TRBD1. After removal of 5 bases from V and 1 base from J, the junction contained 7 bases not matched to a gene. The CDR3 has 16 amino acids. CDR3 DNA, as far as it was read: TGTGCCAGCAGTATAGGACAGGGGGTCCAGAACACTGAA. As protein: CASSIGQGVQNTE. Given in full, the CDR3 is CASSIGQGVQNTEAFF.

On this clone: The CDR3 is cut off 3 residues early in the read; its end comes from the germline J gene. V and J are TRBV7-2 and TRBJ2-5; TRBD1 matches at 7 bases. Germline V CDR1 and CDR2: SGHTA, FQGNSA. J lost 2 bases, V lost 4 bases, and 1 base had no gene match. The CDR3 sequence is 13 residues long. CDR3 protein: CASSSGQQETQYF. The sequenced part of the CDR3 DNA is TGTGCCAGCAGCTCGGGACAGCAAGAGACC.

The CDR3 bases that were read are TGTGCCAGCAGCTACCAGGAAAACACTGAA. Protein product: CASSYQENTE. The whole CDR3 protein reads CASSYQENTEAFF. The J gene is TRBJ1-1, the V gene TRBV7-6; D is ambiguous. The read is 3 residues too short to cover the CDR3 end, so that end is filled in from the germline J gene. V dropped 4 bases and J dropped 2 bases, with 8 bases sitting between them. Germline CDR1 and CDR2: SGHVS and FNYEAQ. This CDR3 has 13 amino acids. The full variable domain, with the rest looked up from reference TRBV7-6 and TRBJ1-1, is GAGVSQSPRYKVTKRGQDVALRCDPISGHVSLYWYRQALGQGPEFLTYFNYEAQQDKSGLPNDRFSAERPEGSISTLTIQRTEQRDSAMYRCASSYQENTEAFFGQGTRLTVV.

CDR3 DNA, as far as it was read: TGTGCCAGTAGTTCGCGGGTTGCTAACTATGGC. Translated, it gives CASSSRVANYG. In full, the CDR3 is CASSSRVANYGYTF. The chain combines TRBV19 with TRBJ1-2; D gene uncertain. Read data end 3 residues before the CDR3 end; the end is taken from the germline J gene. The V and J ends lost 5 bases and 0 bases respectively, with 10 bases between them. This CDR3 contains 14 residues. Germline V gene lookup returns CDR1 LNHDA and CDR2 SQIVND (reference sequence).

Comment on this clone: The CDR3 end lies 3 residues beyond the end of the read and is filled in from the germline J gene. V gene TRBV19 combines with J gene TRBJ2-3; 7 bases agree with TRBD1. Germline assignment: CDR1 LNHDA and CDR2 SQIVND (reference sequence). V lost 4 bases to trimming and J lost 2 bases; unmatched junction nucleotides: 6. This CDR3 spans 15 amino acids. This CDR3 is CASSNPGTATDTQYF. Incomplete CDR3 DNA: TGTGCCAGTAGTAACCCCGGGACAGCCACAGATACG. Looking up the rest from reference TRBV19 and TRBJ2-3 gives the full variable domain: DGGITQSPKYLFRKEGQNVTLSCEQNLNHDAMYWYRQDPGQGLRLIYYSQIVNDFQKGDIAEGYSVSREKKESFPLTVTSAQKNPTAFYLCASSNPGTATDTQYFGPGTRLTVL.

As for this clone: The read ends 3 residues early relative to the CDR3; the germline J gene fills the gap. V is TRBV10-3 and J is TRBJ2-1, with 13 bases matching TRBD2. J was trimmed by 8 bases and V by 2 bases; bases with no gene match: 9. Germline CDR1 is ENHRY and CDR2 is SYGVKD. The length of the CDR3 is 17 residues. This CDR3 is CAISEEEGLAGPYEQFF. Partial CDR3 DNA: TGTGCCATCAGTGAGGAGGAGGGACTAGCGGGACCGTATGAG.

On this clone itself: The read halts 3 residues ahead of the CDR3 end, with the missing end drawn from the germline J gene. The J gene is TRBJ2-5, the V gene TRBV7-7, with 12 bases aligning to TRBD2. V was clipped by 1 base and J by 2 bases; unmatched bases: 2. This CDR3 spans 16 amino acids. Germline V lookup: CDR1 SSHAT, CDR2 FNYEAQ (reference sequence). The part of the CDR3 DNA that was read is TGTGCCAGCAGCTTAGGAGGGACTAGCGGGCAAGAGACC. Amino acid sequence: CASSLGGTSGQET. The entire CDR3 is CASSLGGTSGQETQYF.

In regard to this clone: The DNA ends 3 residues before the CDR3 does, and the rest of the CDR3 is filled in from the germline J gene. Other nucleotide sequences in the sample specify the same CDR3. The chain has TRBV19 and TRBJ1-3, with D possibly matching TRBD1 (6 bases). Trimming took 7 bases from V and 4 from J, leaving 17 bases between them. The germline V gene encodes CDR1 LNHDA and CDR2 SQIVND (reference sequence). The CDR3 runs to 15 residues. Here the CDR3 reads CASTLNRADGNTIYF. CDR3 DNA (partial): TGTGCCAGTACCCTAAACAGGGCGGACGGAAACACC.

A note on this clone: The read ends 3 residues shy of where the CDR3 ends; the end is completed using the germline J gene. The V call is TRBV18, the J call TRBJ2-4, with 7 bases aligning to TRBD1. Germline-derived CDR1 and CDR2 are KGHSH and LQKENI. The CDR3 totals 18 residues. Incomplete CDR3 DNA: TGTGCCAGCTCACCACCGCCGGGACAGAATCATCCCCGCTATGGT. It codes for CASSPPPGQNHPRYG. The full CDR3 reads CASSPPPGQNHPRYGQYF.

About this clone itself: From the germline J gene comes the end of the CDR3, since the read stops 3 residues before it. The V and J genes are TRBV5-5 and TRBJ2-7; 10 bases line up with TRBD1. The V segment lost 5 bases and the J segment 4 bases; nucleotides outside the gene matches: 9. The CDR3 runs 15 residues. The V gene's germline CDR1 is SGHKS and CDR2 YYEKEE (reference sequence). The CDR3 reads CASSPGTGVIYEQYF. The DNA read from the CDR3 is TGTGCCAGCAGTCCCGGGACAGGGGTGATTTACGAG.

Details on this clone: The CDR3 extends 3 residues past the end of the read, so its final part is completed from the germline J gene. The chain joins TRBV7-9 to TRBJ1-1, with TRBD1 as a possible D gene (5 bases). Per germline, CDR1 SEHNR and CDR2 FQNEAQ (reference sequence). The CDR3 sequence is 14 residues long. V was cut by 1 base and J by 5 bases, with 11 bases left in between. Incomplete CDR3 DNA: TGTGCCAGCAGCTTAGACGGGGGTGGGACTGAA. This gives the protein CASSLDGGGTE. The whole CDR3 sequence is CASSLDGGGTEAFF.

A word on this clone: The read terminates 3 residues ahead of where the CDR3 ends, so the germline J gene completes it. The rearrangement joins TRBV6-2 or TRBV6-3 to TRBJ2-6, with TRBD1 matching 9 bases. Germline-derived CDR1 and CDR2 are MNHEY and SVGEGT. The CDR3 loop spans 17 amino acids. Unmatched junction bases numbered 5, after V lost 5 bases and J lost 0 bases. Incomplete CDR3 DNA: TGTGCCAGCAGTATCGGACAGGGGCGCTCTGGGGCCAACGTC. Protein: CASSIGQGRSGANV. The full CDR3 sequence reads CASSIGQGRSGANVLTF.

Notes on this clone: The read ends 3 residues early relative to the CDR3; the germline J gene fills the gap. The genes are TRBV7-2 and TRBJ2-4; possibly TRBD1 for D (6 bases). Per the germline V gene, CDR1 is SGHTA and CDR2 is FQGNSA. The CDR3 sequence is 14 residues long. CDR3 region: CASSAQTGNYGQYF. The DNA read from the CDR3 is TGTGCCAGCAGCGCTCAGACAGGAAACTATGGT. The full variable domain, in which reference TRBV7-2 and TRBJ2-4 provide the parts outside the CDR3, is GAGVSQSPSNKVTEKGKDVELRCDPISGHTALYWYRQSLGQGLEFLIYFQGNSAPDKSGLPSDRFSAERTGGSVSTLTIQRTQQEDSAVYLCASSAQTGNYGQYFGAGTRLSVL.

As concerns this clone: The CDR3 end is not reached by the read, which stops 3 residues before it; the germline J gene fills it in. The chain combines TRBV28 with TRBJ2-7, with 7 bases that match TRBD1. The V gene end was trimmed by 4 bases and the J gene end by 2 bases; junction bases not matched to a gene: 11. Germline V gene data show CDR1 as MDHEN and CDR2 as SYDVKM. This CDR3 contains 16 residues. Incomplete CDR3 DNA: TGTGCCAGCAGTTCCCAGACAGGGTCTGGGGCCTACGAG. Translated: CASSSQTGSGAYE. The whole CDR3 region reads CASSSQTGSGAYEQYF.

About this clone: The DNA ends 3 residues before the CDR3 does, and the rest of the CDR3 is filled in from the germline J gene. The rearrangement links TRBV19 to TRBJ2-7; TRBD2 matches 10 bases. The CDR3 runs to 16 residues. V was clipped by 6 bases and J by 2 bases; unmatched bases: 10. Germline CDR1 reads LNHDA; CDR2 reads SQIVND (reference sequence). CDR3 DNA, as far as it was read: TGTGCCAGTAGAAGGGCTAGCGGGGGCGATGCCTACGAG. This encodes CASRRASGGDAYE. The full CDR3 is CASRRASGGDAYEQYF.

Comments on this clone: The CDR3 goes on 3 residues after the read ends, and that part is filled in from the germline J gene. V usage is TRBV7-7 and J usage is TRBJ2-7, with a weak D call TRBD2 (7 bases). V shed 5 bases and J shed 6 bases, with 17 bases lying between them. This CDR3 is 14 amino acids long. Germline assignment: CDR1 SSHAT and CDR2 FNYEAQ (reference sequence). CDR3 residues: CASSPRSGGLEQYF. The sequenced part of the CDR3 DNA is TGTGCCAGCAGCCCAAGATCGGGGGGCCTCGAG.

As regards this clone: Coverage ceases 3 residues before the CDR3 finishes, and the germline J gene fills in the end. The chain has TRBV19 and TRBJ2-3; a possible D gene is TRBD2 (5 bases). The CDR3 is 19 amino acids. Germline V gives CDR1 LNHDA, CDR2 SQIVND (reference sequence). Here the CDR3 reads CASSANLVEGARTQETQYF. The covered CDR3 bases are TGTGCCAGTAGTGCGAACCTGGTTGAGGGCGCAAGGACTCAAGAGACG.

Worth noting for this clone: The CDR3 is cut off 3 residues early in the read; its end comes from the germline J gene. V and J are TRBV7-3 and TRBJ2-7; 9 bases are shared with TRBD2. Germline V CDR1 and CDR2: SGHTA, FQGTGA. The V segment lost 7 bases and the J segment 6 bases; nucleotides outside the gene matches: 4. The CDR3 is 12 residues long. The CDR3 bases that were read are TGTGCCAGCAAGGAAGCGGGAGGCGAG. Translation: CASKEAGGE. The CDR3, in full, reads CASKEAGGEQYF.

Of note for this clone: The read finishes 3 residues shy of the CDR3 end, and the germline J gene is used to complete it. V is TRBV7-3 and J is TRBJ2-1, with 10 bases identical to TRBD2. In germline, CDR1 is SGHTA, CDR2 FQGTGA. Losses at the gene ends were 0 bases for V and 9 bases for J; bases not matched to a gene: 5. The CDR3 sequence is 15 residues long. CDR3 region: CASSLTGLALVEQFF. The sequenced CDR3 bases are TGTGCCAGCAGCTTAACGGGACTAGCGTTGGTTGAG.

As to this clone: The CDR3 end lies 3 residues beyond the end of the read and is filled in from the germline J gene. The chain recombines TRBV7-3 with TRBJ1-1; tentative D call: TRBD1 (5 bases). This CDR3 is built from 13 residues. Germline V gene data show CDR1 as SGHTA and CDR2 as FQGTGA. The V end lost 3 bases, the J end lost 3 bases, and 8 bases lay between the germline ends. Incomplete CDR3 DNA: TGTGCCAGCAGCTTTGGGGGGGACACTGAA. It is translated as CASSFGGDTE. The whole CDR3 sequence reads CASSFGGDTEAFF.

The CDR3 sequence: CASSLQGLGANVLFF. CDR3 DNA, as far as it was read: TGTGCCAGCAGCTTACAGGGGCTGGGGGCCAACGTG. The chain combines TRBV7-3 with TRBJ2-2; perhaps TRBD1 as D (6 bases). The read ends 3 residues before the CDR3 terminus; that terminus is restored from the germline J gene. CDR1 and CDR2 (germline): SGHTA, FQGTGA. CDR3 size: 15 residues.

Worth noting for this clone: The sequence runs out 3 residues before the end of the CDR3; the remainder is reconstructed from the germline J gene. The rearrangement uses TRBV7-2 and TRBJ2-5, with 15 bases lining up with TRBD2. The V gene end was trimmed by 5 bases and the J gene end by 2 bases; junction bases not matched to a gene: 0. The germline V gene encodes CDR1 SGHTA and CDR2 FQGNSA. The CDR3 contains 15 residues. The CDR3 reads CASSGTSGRQETQYF. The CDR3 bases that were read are TGTGCCAGCAGCGGGACTAGCGGGAGGCAAGAGACC.

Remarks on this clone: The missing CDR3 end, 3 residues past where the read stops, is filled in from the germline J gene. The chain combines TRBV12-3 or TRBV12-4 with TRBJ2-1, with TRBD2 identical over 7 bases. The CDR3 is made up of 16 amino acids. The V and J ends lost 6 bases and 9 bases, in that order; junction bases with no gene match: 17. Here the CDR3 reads CASRTTGSGANGEQFF. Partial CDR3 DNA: TGTGCCAGCAGGACCACGGGGAGCGGGGCTAATGGTGAG.

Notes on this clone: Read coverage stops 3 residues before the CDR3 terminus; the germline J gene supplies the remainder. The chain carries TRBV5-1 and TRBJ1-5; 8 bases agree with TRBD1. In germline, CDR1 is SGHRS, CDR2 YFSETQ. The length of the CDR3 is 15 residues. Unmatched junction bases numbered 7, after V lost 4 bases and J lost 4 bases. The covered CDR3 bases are TGCGCCAGCAGCGTTGGGACAGGCATTAATCAGCCC. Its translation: CASSVGTGINQP. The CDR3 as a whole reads CASSVGTGINQPQHF. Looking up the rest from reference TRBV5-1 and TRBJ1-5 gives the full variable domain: KAGVTQTPRYLIKTRGQQVTLSCSPISGHRSVSWYQQTPGQGLQFLFEYFSETQRNKGNFPGRFSGRQFSNSRSEMNVSTLELGDSALYLCASSVGTGINQPQHFGDGTRLSIL.

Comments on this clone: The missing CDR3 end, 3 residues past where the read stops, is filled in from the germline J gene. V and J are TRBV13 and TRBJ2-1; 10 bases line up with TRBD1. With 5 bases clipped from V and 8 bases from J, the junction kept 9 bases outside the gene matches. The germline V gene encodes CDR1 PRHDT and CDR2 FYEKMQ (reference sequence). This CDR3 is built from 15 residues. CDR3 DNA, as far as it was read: TGTGCCAGCAGCAACCGGGACAGGGGATCCGATGAG. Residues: CASSNRDRGSDE. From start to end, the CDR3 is CASSNRDRGSDEQFF.

Incomplete CDR3 DNA: TGTGCCAGCAGCTTAGAGGGCCAAGAGACC. The encoded protein is CASSLEGQET. The complete CDR3 reads CASSLEGQETQYF. The chain carries TRBV7-9 and TRBJ2-5; D unresolved. The sequenced fragment ends 3 residues before the CDR3 boundary, so the rest is inferred from the germline J gene. V was shortened by 1 base and J by 1 base, with 4 bases between the two germline ends. The V gene's germline CDR1 is SEHNR and CDR2 FQNEAQ (reference sequence). The CDR3 covers 13 residues.

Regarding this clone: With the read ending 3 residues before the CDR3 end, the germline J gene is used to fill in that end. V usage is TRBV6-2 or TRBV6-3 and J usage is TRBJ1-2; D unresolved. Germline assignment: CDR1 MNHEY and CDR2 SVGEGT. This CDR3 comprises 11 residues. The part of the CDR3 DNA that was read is TGTGCCAGCAGTTTAGCTTCCGAC. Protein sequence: CASSLASD. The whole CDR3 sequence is CASSLASDYTF.

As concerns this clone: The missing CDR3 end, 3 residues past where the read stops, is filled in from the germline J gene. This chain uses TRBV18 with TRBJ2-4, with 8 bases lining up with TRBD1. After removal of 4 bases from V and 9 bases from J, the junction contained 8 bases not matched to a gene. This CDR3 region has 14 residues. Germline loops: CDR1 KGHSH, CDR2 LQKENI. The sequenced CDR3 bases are TGTGCCAGCTCACAATCGGACAGGGATGGCATT. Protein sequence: CASSQSDRDGI. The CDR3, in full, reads CASSQSDRDGIQYF.